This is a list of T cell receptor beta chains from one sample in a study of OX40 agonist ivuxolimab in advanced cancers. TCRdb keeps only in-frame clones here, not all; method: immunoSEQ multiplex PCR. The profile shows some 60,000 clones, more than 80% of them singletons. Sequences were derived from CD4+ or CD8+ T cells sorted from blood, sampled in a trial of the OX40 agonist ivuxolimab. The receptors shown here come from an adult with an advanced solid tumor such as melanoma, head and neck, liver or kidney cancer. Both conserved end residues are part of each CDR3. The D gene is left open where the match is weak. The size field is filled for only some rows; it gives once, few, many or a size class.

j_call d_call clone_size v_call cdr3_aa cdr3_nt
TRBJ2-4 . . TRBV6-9 CASSLDLAKNIQYF TGTGCCAGCAGTTTGGATCTAGCCAAAAACATTCAGTACTTC
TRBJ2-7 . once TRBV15 CATSREGKGSYEQYF TGTGCCACCAGCAGAGAAGGGAAAGGGTCCTACGAGCAGTACTTC
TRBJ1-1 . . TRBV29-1 CSVESNTEAFF TGCAGCGTTGAATCGAACACTGAAGCTTTCTTT
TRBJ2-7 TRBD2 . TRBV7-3 CASSTGTSEYEQYF TGTGCCAGCAGCACCGGGACTAGCGAGTACGAGCAGTACTTC
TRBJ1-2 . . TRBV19 CASSIWGDYGYTF TGTGCCAGTAGTATTTGGGGTGACTATGGCTACACCTTC
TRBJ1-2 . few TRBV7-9 CASSLVTLGYTF TGTGCCAGCAGCTTAGTGACTCTTGGCTACACCTTC
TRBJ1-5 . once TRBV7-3 CASSLAKGGRLMPQHF TGTGCCAGCAGCTTGGCGAAGGGGGGGCGCTTAATGCCCCAGCATTTT
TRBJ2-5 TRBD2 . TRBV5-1 CASSLESGRQETQYF TGCGCCAGCAGCTTGGAAAGCGGGAGACAAGAGACCCAGTACTTC
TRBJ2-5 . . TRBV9 CASSPRQRLQETQYF TGTGCCAGCAGCCCAAGACAGAGGCTACAAGAGACCCAGTACTTC
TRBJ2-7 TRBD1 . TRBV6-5 CASSRQGGEQYF TGTGCCAGCAGTCGACAGGGGGGCGAGCAGTACTTC
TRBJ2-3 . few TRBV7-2 CASSLALTADTQYF TGTGCCAGCAGCTTAGCATTAACAGCAGATACGCAGTATTTT
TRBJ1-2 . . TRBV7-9 CASSSGFGYTF TGTGCCAGCAGCTCAGGGTTTGGCTACACCTTC
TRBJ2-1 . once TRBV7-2 CASSLAGNLYNEQFF TGTGCCAGCAGCTTAGCGGGAAATCTCTACAATGAGCAGTTCTTC
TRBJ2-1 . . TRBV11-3 CASSLEGTSSTGNEQFF TGTGCCAGCAGCTTGGAAGGGACCTCCTCGACGGGGAATGAGCAGTTCTTC
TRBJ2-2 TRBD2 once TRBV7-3 CASSGGGPGELFF TGTGCCAGCAGCGGGGGAGGGCCCGGGGAGCTGTTTTTT
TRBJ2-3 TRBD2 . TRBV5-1 CASSVGLAGADTQYF TGCGCCAGCAGCGTGGGGCTAGCGGGAGCAGATACGCAGTATTTT
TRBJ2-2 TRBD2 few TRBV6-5 CASSYGAGGTGELFF TGTGCCAGCAGTTACGGAGCGGGAGGCACCGGGGAGCTGTTTTTT
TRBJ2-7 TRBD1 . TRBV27 CASGRDRNSYEQYF TGTGCCAGCGGCAGGGACAGAAACTCCTACGAGCAGTACTTC
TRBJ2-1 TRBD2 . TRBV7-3 CASSLGLAGHNEQFF TGTGCCAGCAGCCTGGGACTAGCGGGACATAATGAGCAGTTCTTC
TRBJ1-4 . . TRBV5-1 CASSLSGTTNEKLFF TGCGCCAGCAGCTTGAGCGGTACAACTAATGAAAAACTGTTTTTT
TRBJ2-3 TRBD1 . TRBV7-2 CASSGSRGRFTDTQYF TGTGCCAGCAGCGGGAGCAGGGGGCGCTTCACAGATACGCAGTATTTT
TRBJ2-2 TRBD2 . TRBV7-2 CASSLFSGLNTGELFF TGTGCCAGCAGCTTATTTAGCGGGTTGAACACCGGGGAGCTGTTTTTT
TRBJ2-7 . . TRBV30 CAWIKGTYEQYF TGTGCCTGGATTAAGGGCACCTACGAGCAGTACTTC
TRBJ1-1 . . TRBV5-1 CASRYQGNTEAFF TGCGCCAGCAGATATCAGGGGAACACTGAAGCTTTCTTT
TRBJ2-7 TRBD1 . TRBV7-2 CASSLGAGQGAYEQYF TGTGCCAGCAGCTTAGGGGCGGGACAGGGGGCCTACGAGCAGTACTTC
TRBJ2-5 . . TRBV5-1 CASSLGLGQQETQYF TGCGCCAGCAGCTTGGGATTAGGACAGCAAGAGACCCAGTACTTC
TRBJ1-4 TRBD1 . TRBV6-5 CASSYSPTGGLEKLFF TGTGCCAGCAGTTACTCGCCGACAGGGGGTTTAGAAAAACTGTTTTTT
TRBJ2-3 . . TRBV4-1 CASSYRPTDTQYF TGCGCCAGCAGCTATAGACCGACAGATACGCAGTATTTT
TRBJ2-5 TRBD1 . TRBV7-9 CASSMDRVQETQYF TGTGCCAGCAGCATGGACAGGGTTCAAGAGACCCAGTACTTC
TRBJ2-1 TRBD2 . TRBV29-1 CSAKAGGSNEQFF TGCAGCGCCAAAGCGGGAGGGTCGAATGAGCAGTTCTTC
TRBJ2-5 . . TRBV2 CASSAWETQYF TGTGCCAGCTCGGCCTGGGAGACCCAGTACTTC
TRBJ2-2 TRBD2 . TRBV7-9 CASSFSGRDTGELFF TGTGCCAGCAGCTTTAGCGGGAGGGACACCGGGGAGCTGTTTTTT
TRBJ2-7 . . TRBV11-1 CASSSAGYEQYF TGTGCCAGCAGCTCCGCAGGGTACGAGCAGTACTTC
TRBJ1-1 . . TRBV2 CASNRGGVLGDTEAFF TGTGCCAGCAATCGAGGCGGAGTCCTTGGGGACACTGAAGCTTTCTTT
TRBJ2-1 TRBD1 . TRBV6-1 CASRKPGQGHNEQFF TGTGCCAGCAGAAAACCGGGACAGGGCCACAATGAGCAGTTCTTC
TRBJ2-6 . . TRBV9 CASSVVSGLGANVLTF TGTGCCAGCAGCGTAGTTTCGGGTCTCGGGGCCAACGTCCTGACTTTC
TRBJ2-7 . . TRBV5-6 CASSLAGDGYEQYF TGTGCCAGCAGCTTGGCGGGAGACGGCTACGAGCAGTACTTC
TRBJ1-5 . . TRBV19 CASSKGDSNQPQHF TGTGCCAGTAGTAAGGGGGATAGCAATCAGCCCCAGCATTTT
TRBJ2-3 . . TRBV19 CASSRDGFTDTQYF TGTGCCAGTAGCCGGGACGGCTTCACAGATACGCAGTATTTT
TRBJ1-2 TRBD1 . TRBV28 CASSPPGQGIYGYTF TGTGCCAGCAGTCCCCCGGGACAGGGGATCTATGGCTACACCTTC
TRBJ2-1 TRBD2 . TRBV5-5 CASSLGLAGASYNEQFF TGTGCCAGCAGCTTGGGACTAGCGGGAGCGTCGTACAATGAGCAGTTCTTC
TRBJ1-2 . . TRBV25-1 CASSELGEGSNYGYTF TGTGCCAGCAGTGAATTGGGCGAGGGGTCTAACTATGGCTACACCTTC
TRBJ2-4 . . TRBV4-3 CASSQDLGNLAKNIQYF TGCGCCAGCAGCCAAGATCTGGGGAACCTAGCCAAAAACATTCAGTACTTC
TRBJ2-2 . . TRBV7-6 CASSLGRLNTGELFF TGTGCCAGCAGCTTAGGGCGCCTAAACACCGGGGAGCTGTTTTTT
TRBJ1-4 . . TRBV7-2 CASSLGGASGEKLFF TGTGCCAGCAGCTTAGGAGGCGCCAGTGGCGAAAAACTGTTTTTT
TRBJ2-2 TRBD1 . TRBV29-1 CSVGDRGVTGELFF TGCAGCGTTGGGGACAGGGGAGTTACCGGGGAGCTGTTTTTT
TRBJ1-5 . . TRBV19 CASRLQYNQPQHF TGTGCCAGTAGGTTACAGTACAATCAGCCCCAGCATTTT
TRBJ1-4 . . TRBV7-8 CASSLQGEKLFF TGTGCCAGCAGCTTACAGGGTGAAAAACTGTTTTTT
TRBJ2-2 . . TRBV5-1 CASSLGARGTGELFF TGCGCCAGCAGCTTGGGGGCCCGGGGGACCGGGGAGCTGTTTTTT